Each of the 25 T cell receptor beta chains below was sequenced from the same sample in a study of CD8 T cells in ankylosing spondylitis. TCRdb ran MiXCR on the 5' RACE reads and lists one entry per CDR3 protein. Of some 130,000 distinct CDR3 sequences listed, more than 5.5% are singletons. Specimen: blood, either unsorted or a sorted T cell fraction (not recorded which). Source of these receptors: a female donor with ankylosing spondylitis or in good health (not recorded which).

The chain couples TRBV6-5 to TRBJ2-1; D is uncertain. This CDR3 has 13 residues. Trimming shortened V by 0 bases and J by 8 bases, and 8 bases separated the two germline ends. Germline CDR1 and CDR2: MNHEY and SVGAGI. CDR3 loop: CASSYSIWDEQFF. The CDR3 DNA follows: TGTGCCAGCAGTTACTCGATTTGGGATGAGCAGTTCTTC.

This clonotype was seen at least ten times. The rearrangement uses TRBV4-2 and TRBJ1-5, with D uncertain. Germline loops: CDR1 LGHNA, CDR2 YNFKEQ. V lost 0 bases, J lost 0 bases, and 24 bases lay in between. The CDR3 loop spans 21 amino acids. CDR3 protein: CASSQDYGRDSSEYSNQPQHF. In DNA, the CDR3 is TGTGCCAGCAGCCAAGACTACGGGCGCGATAGTTCGGAGTATAGCAATCAGCCCCAGCATTTT.

This clonotype was seen repeatedly, ten times or more. The genes are TRBV5-1 and TRBJ1-2, with a weak D call TRBD1 (5 bases). V lost 2 bases to trimming and J lost 6 bases, with 11 bases between them. The CDR3 has 13 amino acids. CDR1 and CDR2 from the germline V gene are SGHRS and YFSETQ. The CDR3 DNA sequence: TGCGCCAGCAGCTTACAGGCGATTGATGGCTACACCTTC. It codes for CASSLQAIDGYTF.

This clonotype was observed many times. V and J are TRBV5-1 and TRBJ2-1; 10 positions match TRBD2. This CDR3 region has 16 residues. In germline, CDR1 is SGHRS, CDR2 YFSETQ. With 0 bases clipped from V and 4 bases from J, the junction kept 4 bases outside the gene matches. CDR3 loop: CASSLGSGGAYNEQFF. The CDR3 bases are TGCGCCAGCAGCTTGGGCAGCGGGGGGGCTTACAATGAGCAGTTCTTC.

This clonotype was detected many times. V usage is TRBV3-1 and J usage is TRBJ2-3, with TRBD2 matching over 12 bases. The CDR3 spans 16 residues. With V trimmed by 5 bases and J by 1 base, 4 bases remained unmatched. Per the germline V gene, CDR1 is LGHDT and CDR2 is YNNKEL (reference sequence). In nucleotides, the CDR3 is TGTGCCAGCAGCACCCGACTAGCGGGGGGCACAGATACGCAGTATTTT. Translated, it gives CASSTRLAGGTDTQYF.

In this sample, this clonotype turned up many times. V and J are TRBV19 and TRBJ1-1, with D unresolved. The CDR3 sequence is 16 residues long. The V gene lost 5 bases and the J gene lost 0 bases, with 16 bases spanning the gap. Germline loops: CDR1 LNHDA, CDR2 SQIVND (reference sequence). The CDR3 DNA reads as TGTGCCAGTAGTTCAATAGACCTCATCATGAACACTGAAGCTTTCTTT. It yields the protein CASSSIDLIMNTEAFF.

Ten or more counts support this clonotype. The rearrangement uses TRBV4-1 and TRBJ2-1; TRBD2 aligns across 15 bases. The germline V gene encodes CDR1 MGHRA and CDR2 YSYEKL. The CDR3 has 19 amino acids. Trimming cost V 4 bases and J 0 bases; bases outside gene matches: 7. DNA of the CDR3: TGCGCCAGCAGCCGACGGACTAGCGGGGGGGCGAGCTCCTACAATGAGCAGTTCTTC. This gives the protein CASSRRTSGGASSYNEQFF.

The V call is TRBV7-2, the J call TRBJ1-6, with D unclear. V gave up 2 bases and J gave up 1 base, with 6 bases separating them. CDR3 size: 15 residues. Germline CDR1 is SGHTA and CDR2 is FQGNSA. The CDR3 reads CASSLTGSYNSPLHF. The CDR3 DNA reads TGTGCCAGCAGCTTAACGGGATCCTATAATTCACCCCTCCACTTT.

This clonotype was detected many times. V gene TRBV5-1 combines with J gene TRBJ1-2; TRBD1 might be the D (6 bases). Deletions cut 0 bases from V and 4 bases from J, with 13 bases between. CDR3 length: 15 amino acids. Germline-derived CDR1 and CDR2 are SGHRS and YFSETQ. The CDR3 here is CASSLEAGDLYGYTF. The CDR3 DNA sequence: TGCGCCAGCAGCTTGGAGGCAGGGGACCTCTATGGCTACACCTTC.

There are many counts of this clonotype. The V call is TRBV2, the J call TRBJ2-1; D might be TRBD1 or TRBD2, each matching 5 bases. The CDR3 covers 14 residues. Trimming left V 6 bases short and J 2 bases short, with 11 bases between. CDR1 and CDR2 from the germline V gene are SNHLY and FYNNEI. The CDR3 region has the DNA TGTGCCAGCAGGGCTCCGGGACCCTACAATGAGCAGTTCTTC. Its protein product is CASRAPGPYNEQFF.

This clonotype was seen many times. The V and J genes are TRBV7-3 and TRBJ2-3, with D possibly matching TRBD2 (6 bases). The CDR3 consists of 16 residues. Germline CDR1 is SGHTA and CDR2 is FQGTGA. Trimming removed 5 bases from V and 2 bases from J, with 17 bases in between. This CDR3 reads CASSPYIAADTDTQYF. The CDR3 nucleotides read TGTGCCAGCAGCCCCTATATAGCGGCCGACACAGATACGCAGTATTTT.

This clonotype was seen ten or more times. The gene calls are TRBV7-8 and TRBJ2-7; the D is unclear. This CDR3 contains 11 residues. Per germline, CDR1 SGHVS and CDR2 FQNEAQ. Trimming removed 2 bases from V and 6 bases from J, with 5 bases in between. The CDR3 region has the DNA TGTGCCAGCAGCTTAAGTTCCGAGCAGTACTTC. Translating it yields CASSLSSEQYF.

This clonotype was counted between two and nine times. The V and J genes are TRBV6-1 and TRBJ1-5; D is possibly TRBD1 (6 bases). The CDR3 loop spans 15 amino acids. V lost 6 bases, J lost 1 base, and 13 bases lay in between. Germline CDR1 and CDR2: MNHNS and SASEGT. The CDR3 region has the DNA TGTGCCAGCAGACGACAGGAGGGAAGCAATCAGCCCCAGCATTTT. It is translated as CASRRQEGSNQPQHF.

There are many counts of this clonotype. The rearrangement joins TRBV7-9 to TRBJ2-7, with unresolved D. Germline CDR1 SEHNR, CDR2 FQNEAQ (reference sequence). The V gene lost 0 bases and the J gene lost 3 bases, with 3 bases spanning the gap. There are 12 residues in the CDR3. CDR3 DNA: TGTGCCAGCAGCTTAGCCCTCTACGAGCAGTACTTC. This translates into CASSLALYEQYF.

This clonotype was seen many times. The chain combines TRBV5-1 with TRBJ1-1; the match to TRBD1 covers 7 bases. The trim removed 2 bases at V and 5 bases at J, leaving 6 bases unmatched. CDR1 is SGHRS and CDR2 is YFSETQ in the germline V gene. The CDR3 is 14 amino acids. CDR3 protein: CASSFGTEGTEAFF. CDR3 nucleotides: TGCGCCAGCAGCTTTGGGACAGAGGGAACTGAAGCTTTCTTT.

Ten or more counts support this clonotype. This rearrangement joins TRBV28 to TRBJ1-1; D might be TRBD1 (5 bases). CDR3 length: 16 residues. Germline lookup yields CDR1 MDHEN and CDR2 SYDVKM. V lost 5 bases and J 0 bases, leaving 16 bases between the germline ends. CDR3 coding DNA: TGTGCCAGCAGTATGGCGGGACTCCCCATGAACACTGAAGCTTTCTTT. Translating it yields CASSMAGLPMNTEAFF.

This clonotype showed up many times. The chain couples TRBV7-9 to TRBJ2-4; D unresolved. The germline V gene encodes CDR1 SEHNR and CDR2 FQNEAQ (reference sequence). The CDR3 sequence is 12 residues long. Trimming left V 4 bases short and J 6 bases short, with 7 bases between. The CDR3 here is CASSSPANIQYF. The CDR3 DNA is TGTGCCAGCAGCTCCCCGGCAAACATTCAGTACTTC.

There are many counts of this clonotype. This chain connects TRBV24-1 to TRBJ2-7; TRBD1 aligns across 7 bases. J was trimmed by 6 bases and V by 3 bases; bases with no gene match: 7. Looked up from germline, CDR1 is KGHDR and CDR2 is SFDVKD. The CDR3 is made up of 14 amino acids. CDR3 bases: TGTGCCACCAGTGATGTTACAGGGGTGAGCGAGCAGTACTTC. Its protein is CATSDVTGVSEQYF.

This clonotype appeared many times. This chain joins TRBV5-1 and TRBJ2-5; TRBD2 matches at 11 bases. The CDR3 runs 16 residues. Germline V gene lookup returns CDR1 SGHRS and CDR2 YFSETQ. The trim removed 0 bases at V and 6 bases at J, leaving 7 bases unmatched. The CDR3 DNA reads as TGCGCCAGCAGCTTGGATAGCGGGGGGGCTCAGAAGACCCAGTACTTC. Translation: CASSLDSGGAQKTQYF.

This clonotype was recorded at least ten times. The chain is built from TRBV6-2 or TRBV6-3 and TRBJ1-1; possibly TRBD1 for D (6 bases). CDR3 length: 16 amino acids. Germline loops: CDR1 MNHEY, CDR2 SVGEGT. The V gene lost 2 bases and the J gene lost 1 base, with 14 bases spanning the gap. The CDR3 region has the DNA TGTGCCAGCAGTTACCCTCAAGACAGGCCGAACACTGAAGCTTTCTTT. Its protein product is CASSYPQDRPNTEAFF.

This clonotype appeared many times. The chain recombines TRBV20-1 with TRBJ1-6; TRBD1 might be the D (6 bases). Trimming took off 4 bases at V and 4 bases at J, with 20 bases between the two ends. This CDR3 region has 17 residues. Germline lookup yields CDR1 DFQATT and CDR2 SNEGSKA (reference sequence). Written as DNA, the CDR3 is TGCAGTGCTAAACGCGCCGGGACAAACATTTATAATTCACCCCTCCACTTT. Translated: CSAKRAGTNIYNSPLHF.

The table lists this clonotype with many counts. The genes are TRBV20-1 and TRBJ1-5; maybe TRBD1 (6 bases). The CDR3 consists of 12 residues. V lost 3 bases, J lost 6 bases, and 9 bases lay in between. From germline, CDR1 is DFQATT and CDR2 SNEGSKA (reference sequence). CDR3 loop: CSASTGTQPQHF. In DNA form, the CDR3 reads TGCAGTGCTAGCACAGGGACTCAGCCCCAGCATTTT.

The table lists this clonotype with many counts. The V call is TRBV5-1, the J call TRBJ2-2; no clear D gene. CDR3 length equals 14 residues. The ends were cut back, 6 bases at V and 0 bases at J, with 9 bases in the middle. The V gene's germline CDR1 is SGHRS and CDR2 YFSETQ. The CDR3: CASNWGTNTGELFF. CDR3 bases: TGCGCCAGCAATTGGGGTACGAACACCGGGGAGCTGTTTTTT.

This clonotype was counted ten times or more. The rearrangement joins TRBV5-1 to TRBJ1-1; 7 bases are shared with TRBD1. Unmatched junction bases numbered 13, after V lost 4 bases and J lost 4 bases. Germline V CDR1 and CDR2: SGHRS, YFSETQ. This CDR3 contains 16 residues. CDR3 bases: TGCGCCAGCAGCCCACGGGACAGCGGAGGGGCCACTGAAGCTTTCTTT. Translation: CASSPRDSGGATEAFF.

This clonotype has ten or more counts. The gene calls are TRBV27 and TRBJ1-6, with TRBD1 matching over 7 bases. Germline loops: CDR1 MNHEY, CDR2 SMNVEV (reference sequence). The V and J ends lost 6 bases and 5 bases, in that order; junction bases with no gene match: 13. The CDR3 extends over 17 amino acids. CDR3 sequence reads: CASRANLLGGHNSPLHF. The DNA for the CDR3 is TGTGCCAGCAGAGCTAATTTACTAGGGGGCCATAATTCACCCCTCCACTTT.